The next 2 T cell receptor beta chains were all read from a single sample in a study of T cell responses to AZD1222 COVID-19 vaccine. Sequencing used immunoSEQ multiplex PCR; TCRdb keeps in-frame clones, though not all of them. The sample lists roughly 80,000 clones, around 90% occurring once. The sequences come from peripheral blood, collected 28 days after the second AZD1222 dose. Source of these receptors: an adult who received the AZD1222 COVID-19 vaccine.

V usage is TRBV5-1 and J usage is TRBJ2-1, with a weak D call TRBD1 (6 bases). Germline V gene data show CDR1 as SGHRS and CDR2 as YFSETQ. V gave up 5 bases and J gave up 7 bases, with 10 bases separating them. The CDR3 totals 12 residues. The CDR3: CASSLQGNEQFF. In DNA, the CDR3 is TGCGCCAGCAGTCTACAGGGTAATGAGCAGTTCTTC.

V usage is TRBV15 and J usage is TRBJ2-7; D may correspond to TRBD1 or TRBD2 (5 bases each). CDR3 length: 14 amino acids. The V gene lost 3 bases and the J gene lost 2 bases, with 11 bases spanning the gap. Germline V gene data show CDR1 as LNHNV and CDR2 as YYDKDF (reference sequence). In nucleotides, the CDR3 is TGTGCCACCAGCAGGGGGGAAGGGACCTACGAGCAGTACTTC. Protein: CATSRGEGTYEQYF.